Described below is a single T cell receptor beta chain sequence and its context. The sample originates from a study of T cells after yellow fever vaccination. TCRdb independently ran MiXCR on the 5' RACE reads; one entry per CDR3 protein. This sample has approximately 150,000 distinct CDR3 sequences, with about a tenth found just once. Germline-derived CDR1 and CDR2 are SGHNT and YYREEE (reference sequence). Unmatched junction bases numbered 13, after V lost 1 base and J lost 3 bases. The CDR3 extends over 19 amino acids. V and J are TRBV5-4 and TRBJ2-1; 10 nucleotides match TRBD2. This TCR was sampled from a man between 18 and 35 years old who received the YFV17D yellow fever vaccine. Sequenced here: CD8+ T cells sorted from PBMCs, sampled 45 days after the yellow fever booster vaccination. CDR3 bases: TGTGCCAGCAGCTTGAGGGGGCTAGCGGGGGCGTTTCTCTACAATGAGCAGTTCTTC. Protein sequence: CASSLRGLAGAFLYNEQFF.